The clone carrying this T cell receptor beta chain has just one count. The sample is drawn from a study of CD4+ T cells in melanoma. The germline CDR1 and CDR2 sequences are KGHSH and LQKENI. Trimming removed 0 bases from V and 9 bases from J, with 6 bases in between. CDR3 length equals 12 residues. Repertoires were generated with immunoSEQ multiplex PCR, while TCRdb's copy carries only in-frame clones and drops some. The sample holds more than 90,000 clones; roughly 90% are singletons and the top ten take less than 4%. This sequence was found in a human donor with melanoma. The chain uses TRBV18 and TRBJ2-1; D is ambiguous. Specimen: peripheral blood. Written as DNA, the CDR3 is TGTGCCAGCTCACCACCGCTGGGTGAGCAGTTCTTC. It codes for CASSPPLGEQFF.